This paragraph reports one T cell receptor (beta chain). Its matching antigen is unknown. This record belongs to a study of CD8 T cells in ankylosing spondylitis. One entry per CDR3 protein results from TCRdb running MiXCR on the 5' RACE reads. The table records roughly 700,000 distinct CDR3 sequences, under 20% of them present only once. Germline CDR1 is LGHDT and CDR2 is YNNKEL (reference sequence). With V trimmed by 6 bases and J by 2 bases, 3 bases remained unmatched. This CDR3 region has 15 residues. General study points: Ankylosing spondylitis blood seemed to carry a telltale TCR beta motif made of eight highly homologous variants.

This rearrangement joins TRBV3-1 to TRBJ2-1; 11 positions match TRBD1. Material for sequencing was blood, either unsorted or a sorted T cell fraction (not recorded which). The sequence was obtained from a male donor with ankylosing spondylitis. The DNA of the CDR3 is TGTGCCAGCAGGGGACAGGGGGGGACCTACAATGAGCAGTTCTTC. Translation: CASRGQGGTYNEQFF.